This TCR beta chain was captured in a study of blood T cell repertoires in COVID-19. From germline, CDR1 is LGHNA and CDR2 YNFKEQ. Unmatched junction bases numbered 8, after V lost 3 bases and J lost 0 bases. This CDR3 has 18 residues. Generated by immunoSEQ multiplex PCR, the TCRdb table keeps only in-frame clones and is missing some. The data contain more than 140,000 clones, 88% of them singletons. Sequencing was done on a sample of peripheral blood. V gene TRBV4-2 combines with J gene TRBJ1-6, with 7 bases identical to TRBD1. The clonotype comes from a woman between 55 and 75 years old with acute or convalescent COVID-19. CDR3 sequence reads: CASSQITDRASYNSPLHF. The CDR3 DNA sequence: TGTGCCAGCAGCCAGATCACTGACAGGGCCTCCTATAATTCACCCCTCCACTTT.